This TCR beta chain was identified in a study of T cell responses to AZD1222 COVID-19 vaccine. Regarding this clone: Its antigen remains unidentified. Additional DNA sequences in this sample encode the identical CDR3.

Produced via immunoSEQ multiplex PCR; TCRdb's table is partial and in-frame only. The sample has about 120,000 clones; approximately 90% are singletons. Notes on the study in general: Among AZD1222 vaccinees, only six were seropositive at baseline. The donor cohort was predominantly white British with a female majority, and clonal diversity may have been underestimated.

Germline loops: CDR1 LGHDT, CDR2 YNNKEL (reference sequence). The CDR3 has 13 residues. V was trimmed by 4 bases and J by 5 bases, leaving 9 bases between them. The chain uses TRBV3-1 (or the pseudogene TRBV3-2) and TRBJ1-5; no firm D call. Sequencing used peripheral blood, obtained on day 0 of AZD1222 vaccination. The TCR originated in an adult in good health. In DNA form, the CDR3 reads TGTGCCAGCAGCCTGACGGTGGATCAGCCCCAGCATTTT. It translates to CASSLTVDQPQHF.